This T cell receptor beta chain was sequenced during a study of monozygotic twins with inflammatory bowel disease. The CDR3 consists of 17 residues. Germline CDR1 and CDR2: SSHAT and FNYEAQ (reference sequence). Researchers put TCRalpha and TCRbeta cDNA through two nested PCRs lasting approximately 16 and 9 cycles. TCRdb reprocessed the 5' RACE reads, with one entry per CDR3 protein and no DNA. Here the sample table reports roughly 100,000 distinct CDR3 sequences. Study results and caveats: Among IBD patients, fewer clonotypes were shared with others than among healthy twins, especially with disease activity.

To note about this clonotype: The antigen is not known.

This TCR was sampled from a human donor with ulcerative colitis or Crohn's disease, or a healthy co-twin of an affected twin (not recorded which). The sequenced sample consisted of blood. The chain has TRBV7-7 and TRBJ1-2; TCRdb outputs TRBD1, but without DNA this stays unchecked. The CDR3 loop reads CASSGIAGTGLNYGYTF.